This T cell receptor (beta chain) was sequenced in a study of cytotoxic CD8 clonotypes in ibrutinib-treated CLL. Study context: The patients comprised roughly 10 relapsed/refractory and 15 treatment-naive cases, some 17 IGHV unmutated. Study observations and caveats: Sampling times, which were not matched between the groups, differed between sustained-remission patients and progressing patients. Clonality increased at ibrutinib response, then returned toward baseline at progression.

With regard to this clone: Its antigen is currently unknown.

Assay used: immunoSEQ multiplex PCR; TCRdb lists only in-frame clones, some missing. This sample yields 130,000 or so clones, of which approximately 77% are seen a single time; approximately 27% belongs to the top ten. As input for TCR beta libraries, about 2 micrograms of genomic DNA came from cryopreserved PBMCs. The ends were cut back, 8 bases at V and 2 bases at J, with 16 bases in the middle. This CDR3 spans 14 amino acids. Germline V CDR1 and CDR2: LNHNV, YYDKDF (reference sequence). The genes are TRBV15 and TRBJ2-7; weak D call: TRBD2 (6 bases). This clonotype was sampled from a human donor with chronic lymphocytic leukemia. The sample was PBMCs, taken after 12 months of ibrutinib treatment. CDR3 in amino acids: CATPSASVTYEQYF. The CDR3 DNA follows: TGTGCCACCCCGAGTGCTAGCGTTACCTACGAGCAGTACTTC.